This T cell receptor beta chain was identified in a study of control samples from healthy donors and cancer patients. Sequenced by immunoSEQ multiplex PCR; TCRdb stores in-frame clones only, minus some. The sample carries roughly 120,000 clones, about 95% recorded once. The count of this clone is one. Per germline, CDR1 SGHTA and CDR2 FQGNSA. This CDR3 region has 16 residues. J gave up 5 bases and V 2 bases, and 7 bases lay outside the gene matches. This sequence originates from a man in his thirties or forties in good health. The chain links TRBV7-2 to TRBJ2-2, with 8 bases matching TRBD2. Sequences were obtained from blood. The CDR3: CASSLLGGGPTGELFF. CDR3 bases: TGTGCCAGCAGCTTACTAGGCGGGGGGCCTACCGGGGAGCTGTTTTTT.